The 8 T cell receptor beta chains in this list originate from one sample, sequenced in a study of CD8+ T cells in alopecia areata. After isolation, RNA underwent reverse transcription to generate cDNA as the sequencing template. Clones were read by immunoSEQ multiplex PCR, and TCRdb kept only the in-frame ones, dropping some. The sample shows about 64,000 clones, 44% of them seen only once. The sample was NKG2D-low CD8+ T cells sorted from blood. These receptors all come from a human donor with alopecia areata.

This sequence joins TRBV27 and TRBJ2-1, with 10 bases fitting TRBD1. This CDR3 region has 12 residues. The germline V gene has CDR1 MNHEY and CDR2 SMNVEV (reference sequence). J lost 15 bases, V lost 2 bases, and 4 bases had no gene match. The CDR3, as DNA: TGTGCCAGCAGTTTAGACAGGGGGCGATGGTTCTTC. Its translation: CASSLDRGRWFF.

The rearrangement uses TRBV27 and TRBJ2-7, with no clear D. Germline CDR1 and CDR2: MNHEY and SMNVEV (reference sequence). Trimming removed 4 bases from V and 3 bases from J, with 13 bases in between. The length of the CDR3 is 14 residues. The CDR3 is CASSSAGPGYEQYF. CDR3 bases: TGTGCCAGCAGTTCCGCTGGACCTGGCTACGAGCAGTACTTC.

The V call is TRBV5-1, the J call TRBJ2-2; no clear D. The CDR3 sequence is 13 residues long. V lost 4 bases and J lost 1, with 5 bases in between. Germline V gene lookup returns CDR1 SGHRS and CDR2 YFSETQ. In DNA, the CDR3 is TGCGCCAGCAGCCCCGAGAACACCGGGGAGCTGTTTTTT. It specifies CASSPENTGELFF.

This chain uses TRBV5-1 with TRBJ2-7; 7 bases agree with TRBD1. V gave up 2 bases and J gave up 4 bases; unmatched junction bases: 6. This CDR3 spans 14 amino acids. Germline CDR1 SGHRS, CDR2 YFSETQ. The CDR3 bases are TGCGCCAGCAGCTTCGAGACAGGGATATACGAGCAGTACTTC. The encoded protein is CASSFETGIYEQYF.

This chain connects TRBV5-1 to TRBJ2-3, with 8 nucleotides matching TRBD1. This CDR3 region has 18 residues. CDR1 and CDR2 (germline): SGHRS, YFSETQ. After removal of 5 bases from V and 1 base from J, the junction contained 15 bases not matched to a gene. This CDR3 is CASSKRDARDRRTDTQYF. In nucleotides, the CDR3 is TGCGCCAGCAGTAAACGGGACGCCCGGGACAGGCGCACAGATACGCAGTATTTT.

The V call is TRBV30, the J call TRBJ2-7, with a weak D call TRBD1 (5 bases). The germline V gene has CDR1 GTSNPN and CDR2 SVGIG (reference sequence). This CDR3 region has 16 residues. Deletions cut 0 bases from V and 2 bases from J, with 17 bases between. CDR3 nucleotides: TGTGCCTGGAGTGTAGGGGTAGGCAGGTTGGCCTACGAGCAGTACTTC. It is translated as CAWSVGVGRLAYEQYF.

This clone has just a few counts. This sequence joins TRBV7-9 and TRBJ2-1; 10 bases agree with TRBD2. V lost 3 bases to trimming and J lost 5 bases; unmatched junction nucleotides: 7. The germline V gene encodes CDR1 SEHNR and CDR2 FQNEAQ (reference sequence). This CDR3 is 16 amino acids long. The CDR3: CASSLSPSGRNNEQFF. The CDR3 nucleotides are TGTGCCAGCAGCTTGTCGCCTAGCGGGAGAAACAATGAGCAGTTCTTC.

V gene TRBV29-1 combines with J gene TRBJ2-7, with a tentative D call TRBD1 (6 bases). This CDR3 region has 13 residues. The V end was cut by 2 bases, the J end by 4 bases, with 12 bases between. Germline lookup yields CDR1 SQVTM and CDR2 ANQGSEA. The CDR3 reads CSVEMDSPYEQYF. The CDR3 DNA follows: TGCAGCGTTGAAATGGACAGTCCTTACGAGCAGTACTTC.